Each of the 26 T cell receptor beta chains below was sequenced from the same sample in a study of T cells in narcolepsy. Method: immunoSEQ multiplex PCR; TCRdb's copy keeps in-frame clones and lacks some. This table holds about 34,000 clones, about 80% found once. Sequenced material: memory (CD45RA-) CD4+ T cells from blood. Receptor source: a human donor in good health.

The chain carries TRBV6-1 and TRBJ2-7; 8 bases align to TRBD2. CDR3 length: 14 amino acids. J gave up 3 bases and V 5 bases, and 6 bases lay outside the gene matches. Germline-derived CDR1 and CDR2 are MNHNS and SASEGT. CDR3 in amino acids: CASSLSGVHYEQYF. As DNA, the CDR3 is TGTGCCAGCAGTCTTAGCGGGGTCCACTACGAGCAGTACTTC.

This chain uses TRBV7-2 with TRBJ2-5; TRBD2 agrees at 8 bases. The J call may be wrong; the DNA end is better matched by TRBJ2-7. Germline V lookup: CDR1 SGHTA, CDR2 FQGNSA. The CDR3 sequence is 14 residues long. CDR3 loop: CASSLRTSTNEQYF. CDR3 in DNA: TGTGCCAGCAGCCTCCGGACTAGCACGAACGAGCAGTACTTC.

The gene calls are TRBV13 and TRBJ1-2; D is ambiguous. CDR1 is PRHDT, CDR2 FYEKMQ, per germline (reference sequence). V lost 3 bases, J lost 5 bases, and 10 bases lay in between. There are 13 residues in the CDR3. The CDR3: CASSFGSTYGYTF. In DNA, the CDR3 is TGTGCCAGCAGCTTTGGCAGCACATATGGCTACACCTTC.

The chain carries TRBV10-1 and TRBJ2-1; D unresolved. Germline V CDR1 and CDR2: WNHNN, SYGVQD (reference sequence). Trimming took 1 base from V and 6 from J, leaving 10 bases between them. The CDR3 consists of 14 residues. The CDR3 DNA reads TGCGCCAGCAGTGAGTTCGGAGCCGGCAATGAGCAGTTCTTC. Its translation: CASSEFGAGNEQFF.

The J gene is TRBJ1-3, the V gene TRBV11-2; D remains unclear. The V gene lost 3 bases and the J gene lost 3 bases, with 9 bases spanning the gap. The length of the CDR3 is 14 residues. The germline V gene encodes CDR1 SGHAT and CDR2 FQNNGV. CDR3 bases: TGTGCCAGCAGCTTGACACTTAGTGGAAACACCATATATTTT. Amino acid sequence: CASSLTLSGNTIYF.

The CDR3 loop is CASQNAKSGSVEQYF. CDR3 DNA: TGTGCCAGCCAAAACGCAAAAAGCGGGAGCGTCGAGCAGTACTTC. V and J are TRBV6-5 and TRBJ2-7, with 8 bases fitting TRBD2. This CDR3 is built from 15 residues. The trim removed 8 bases at V and 6 bases at J, leaving 15 bases unmatched. Germline-derived CDR1 and CDR2 are MNHEY and SVGAGI.

The chain joins TRBV6-1 to TRBJ1-6, with D hard to call. Trimming left V 3 bases short and J 7 bases short, with 1 base between. This CDR3 has 11 residues. Germline-derived CDR1 and CDR2 are MNHNS and SASEGT. CDR3: CASSENSPLHF. The CDR3 region has the DNA TGTGCCAGCAGTGAGAATTCACCCCTCCACTTT.

The chain links TRBV4-1 to TRBJ1-3; possible D gene TRBD1, 6 bases. The CDR3 sequence is 15 residues long. V was clipped by 7 bases and J by 8 bases, with 21 bases between them. Germline V gene sequence: CDR1 MGHRA, CDR2 YSYEKL. CDR3 nucleotide sequence: TGCGCCAGCACTCCTGGGGGGGCGGTTTGGGACACCATATATTTT. Its protein is CASTPGGAVWDTIYF.

V gene TRBV5-4 combines with J gene TRBJ1-2; D is unresolved. The CDR3 length is 13 residues. V shed 0 bases and J shed 2 bases, with 5 bases lying between them. Germline V lookup: CDR1 SGHNT, CDR2 YYREEE (reference sequence). The CDR3 nucleotides are TGTGCCAGCAGCTTGGACCCGAACTATGGCTACACCTTC. This sequence encodes CASSLDPNYGYTF.

This chain joins TRBV2 and TRBJ2-7; TRBD2 is a possible D gene (6 bases). Germline CDR1 is SNHLY and CDR2 is FYNNEI. Trimming removed 2 bases at V and 6 bases at J, with 14 bases between. The CDR3 spans 14 residues. Written as DNA, the CDR3 is TGTGCCAGCAGTGAACAGAGCTTGGGGGGCGAGCAGTACTTC. Its translation is CASSEQSLGGEQYF.

This clone was recorded only once. V and J are TRBV10-1 and TRBJ2-5; D possibly corresponds to TRBD1 (6 bases). V dropped 2 bases and J dropped 1 base, with 8 bases sitting between them. The V gene's germline CDR1 is WNHNN and CDR2 SYGVQD (reference sequence). This CDR3 is 14 amino acids long. DNA for the CDR3: TGCGCCAGCAGTGAGGGGGGCCCCCAAGAGACCCAGTACTTC. It specifies CASSEGGPQETQYF.

The V and J genes are TRBV13 and TRBJ2-3, with 10 nucleotides matching TRBD1. After removal of 5 bases from V and 4 bases from J, the junction contained 3 bases not matched to a gene. The CDR3 loop spans 14 amino acids. Germline V lookup: CDR1 PRHDT, CDR2 FYEKMQ (reference sequence). The CDR3 DNA reads TGTGCCAGCAGCGGGACAGGGGTTTCAGATACGCAGTATTTT. Its protein product is CASSGTGVSDTQYF.

The chain recombines TRBV30 with TRBJ1-4; D not resolved. This CDR3 is 15 amino acids long. Germline CDR1 GTSNPN, CDR2 SVGIG (reference sequence). Trimming removed 2 bases at V and 4 bases at J, with 14 bases between. CDR3 in amino acids: CAWSLQTNLNEKLFF. The CDR3 coding sequence is TGTGCCTGGAGTCTTCAGACAAACCTTAATGAAAAACTGTTTTTT.

The V gene is TRBV5-1, the J gene TRBJ2-6, with D uncertain. V lost 3 bases, J lost 2 bases, and 9 bases lay in between. The CDR3 spans 15 residues. Germline V gene lookup returns CDR1 SGHRS and CDR2 YFSETQ. Here the CDR3 reads CASSWASPGANVLTF. The DNA of the CDR3 is TGCGCCAGCAGCTGGGCCTCTCCTGGGGCCAACGTCCTGACTTTC.

A word on this clone: An end of the junction does not agree with germline; a read error may underlie this. The chain has TRBV30 and TRBJ1-6; D unclear. The length of the CDR3 is 12 residues. The germline gives CDR1 GTSNPN, CDR2 SVGIG (reference sequence). The CDR3 is CAWTGNNSPLHF. The DNA of the CDR3 is TGTGCGTGGACGGGGAATAATTCACCCCTCCACTTT.

The CDR3 DNA is TGCGCCAGCAGCTTGCCGGGGCCGGACACCATATATTTT. It encodes CASSLPGPDTIYF. The V call is TRBV5-1, the J call TRBJ1-3; perhaps TRBD1 as D (5 bases). The germline V and J ends were trimmed by 1 base and 8 bases, with 10 bases remaining between them. The germline V gene encodes CDR1 SGHRS and CDR2 YFSETQ. CDR3 size: 13 residues.

The V and J genes are TRBV10-3 and TRBJ2-2; D is unresolved. Trimming removed 7 bases from V and 0 bases from J, with 12 bases in between. Germline V gives CDR1 ENHRY, CDR2 SYGVKD. The CDR3 is 15 amino acids. This CDR3 reads CAITAGGANTGELFF. CDR3 DNA sequence: TGTGCCATCACCGCCGGCGGCGCGAACACCGGGGAGCTGTTTTTT.

The gene calls are TRBV5-6 and TRBJ1-3, with D possibly matching TRBD1 (5 bases). The CDR3 totals 17 residues. The germline gives CDR1 SGHDT, CDR2 YYEEEE. Deletions cut 0 bases from V and 1 base from J, with 14 bases between. Written as DNA, the CDR3 is TGTGCCAGCAGCTTGGATCCAGGGTCTGGGTCTGGAAACACCATATATTTT. It encodes CASSLDPGSGSGNTIYF.

The chain is built from TRBV5-6 and TRBJ2-3; D is possibly TRBD2 (5 bases). Trimming cost V 0 bases and J 0 bases, with 11 bases left between them. In germline, CDR1 is SGHDT, CDR2 YYEEEE. The CDR3 totals 16 residues. CDR3 sequence: CASSLGRTFSTDTQYF. CDR3 sequence (DNA): TGTGCCAGCAGCTTGGGGAGGACCTTTAGCACAGATACGCAGTATTTT.

The rearrangement links TRBV5-1 to TRBJ2-7, with 11 positions matching TRBD1. CDR1 is SGHRS, CDR2 YFSETQ, per germline. The V segment lost 3 bases and the J segment 3 bases; nucleotides outside the gene matches: 8. CDR3 size: 16 residues. The CDR3 sequence is CASSWGAGTGGYEQYF. The CDR3 DNA is TGCGCCAGCAGCTGGGGAGCCGGGACAGGGGGCTACGAGCAGTACTTC.

This clone is deemed medium-sized. The V call is TRBV6-6, the J call TRBJ2-7, with TRBD1 matching over 10 bases. Unmatched junction bases numbered 7, after V lost 3 bases and J lost 5 bases. Germline CDR1 is MNHNY and CDR2 is SVGAGI (reference sequence). The CDR3 has 15 amino acids. The CDR3 region is CASSYSGTGVDEQYF. The CDR3 nucleotides read TGTGCCAGCAGTTATTCCGGGACAGGGGTTGACGAGCAGTACTTC.

As for this clone: Other DNA sequences within the sample encode an identical CDR3. This chain uses TRBV27 with TRBJ1-2, with 8 bases that match TRBD1. The CDR3 runs to 13 residues. V trimming: 6 bases; J trimming: 7 bases; junction bases outside the gene matches: 7. Germline V lookup: CDR1 MNHEY, CDR2 SMNVEV (reference sequence). The CDR3 is CASRQGAVGGYTF. CDR3 nucleotide sequence: TGTGCCAGCAGGCAGGGGGCTGTGGGTGGCTACACCTTC.

The gene calls are TRBV7-9 and TRBJ2-3, with D possibly being TRBD1 (6 bases). Germline CDR1 and CDR2: SEHNR and FQNEAQ (reference sequence). CDR3 length: 12 residues. Trimming cost V 7 bases and J 5 bases, with 10 bases left between them. CDR3 loop: CASIRGEDTQYF. CDR3 sequence (DNA): TGTGCCAGCATCAGGGGAGAAGATACGCAGTATTTT.

A remark on this clone: Within the sample, other DNA sequences also encode this same CDR3. V is TRBV29-1 and J is TRBJ2-5, with no clear D. Trimming removed 2 bases at V and 0 bases at J, with 25 bases between. The V gene's germline CDR1 is SQVTM and CDR2 ANQGSEA. The CDR3 extends over 19 amino acids. CDR3 region: CSVEKQRDPTHLYQETQYF. The CDR3 coding sequence is TGCAGCGTTGAAAAGCAGCGAGACCCTACTCATCTGTACCAAGAGACCCAGTACTTC.

The gene calls are TRBV29-1 and TRBJ2-1; the D is unclear. The CDR3 consists of 13 residues. Germline assignment: CDR1 SQVTM and CDR2 ANQGSEA. V was shortened by 4 bases and J by 2 bases, with 9 bases between the two germline ends. CDR3 DNA sequence: TGCAGCGTTGTCCCCGATACCTACAATGAGCAGTTCTTC. It codes for CSVVPDTYNEQFF.

J is TRBJ1-3 and V is TRBV7-9, with a weak D call TRBD1 (5 bases). This CDR3 is built from 14 residues. The germline V and J ends were trimmed by 5 bases and 4 bases, with 12 bases remaining between them. CDR1 and CDR2 from the germline V gene are SEHNR and FQNEAQ (reference sequence). CDR3 nucleotides: TGTGCCAGCAGCCTTGGGACGGTCGGAAACACCATATATTTT. Its protein product is CASSLGTVGNTIYF.